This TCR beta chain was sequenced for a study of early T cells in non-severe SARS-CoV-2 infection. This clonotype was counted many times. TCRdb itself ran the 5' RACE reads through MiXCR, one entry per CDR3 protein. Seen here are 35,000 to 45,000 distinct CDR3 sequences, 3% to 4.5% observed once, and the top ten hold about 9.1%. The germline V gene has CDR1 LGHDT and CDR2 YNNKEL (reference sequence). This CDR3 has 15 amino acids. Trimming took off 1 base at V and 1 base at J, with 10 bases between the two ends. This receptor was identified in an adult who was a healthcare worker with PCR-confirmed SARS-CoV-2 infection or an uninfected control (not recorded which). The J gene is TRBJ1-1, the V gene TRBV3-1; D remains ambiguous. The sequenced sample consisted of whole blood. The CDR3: CASSQGARPNTEAFF. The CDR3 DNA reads TGTGCCAGCAGCCAAGGGGCGCGCCCGAACACTGAAGCTTTCTTT.